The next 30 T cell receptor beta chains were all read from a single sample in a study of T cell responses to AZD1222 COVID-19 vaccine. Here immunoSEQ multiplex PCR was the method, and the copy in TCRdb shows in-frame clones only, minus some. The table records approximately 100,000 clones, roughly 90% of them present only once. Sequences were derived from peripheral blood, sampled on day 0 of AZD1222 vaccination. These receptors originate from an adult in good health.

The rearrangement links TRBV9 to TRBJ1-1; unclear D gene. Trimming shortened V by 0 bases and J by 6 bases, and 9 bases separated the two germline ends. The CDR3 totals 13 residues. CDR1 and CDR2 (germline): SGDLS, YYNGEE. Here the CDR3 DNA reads TGTGCCAGCAGCGTAGTCTCCGAGGCTGAAGCTTTCTTT. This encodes CASSVVSEAEAFF.

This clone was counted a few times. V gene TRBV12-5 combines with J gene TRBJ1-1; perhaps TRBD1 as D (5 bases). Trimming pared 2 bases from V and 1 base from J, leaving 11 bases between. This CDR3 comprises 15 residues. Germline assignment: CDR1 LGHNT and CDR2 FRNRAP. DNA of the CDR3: TGTGCTAGTGGTTTGAGACAGCAGAGGAACACTGAAGCTTTCTTT. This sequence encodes CASGLRQQRNTEAFF.

The CDR3, as DNA: TGCGCCAGCAGCCCCACAGGGGTGGCGAACACTGAAGCTTTCTTT. Translating it yields CASSPTGVANTEAFF. The rearrangement joins TRBV5-1 to TRBJ1-1; TRBD1 matches at 7 bases. The CDR3 totals 15 residues. Trimming removed 4 bases from V and 1 base from J; junction bases left unmatched: 7. CDR1 is SGHRS and CDR2 is YFSETQ in the germline V gene.

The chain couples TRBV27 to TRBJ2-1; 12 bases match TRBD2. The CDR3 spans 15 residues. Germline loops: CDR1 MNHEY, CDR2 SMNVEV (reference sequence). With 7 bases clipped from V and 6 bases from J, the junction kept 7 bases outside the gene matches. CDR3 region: CASNSPSGGANEQFF. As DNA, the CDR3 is TGTGCCAGCAATTCCCCTAGCGGGGGGGCCAATGAGCAGTTCTTC.

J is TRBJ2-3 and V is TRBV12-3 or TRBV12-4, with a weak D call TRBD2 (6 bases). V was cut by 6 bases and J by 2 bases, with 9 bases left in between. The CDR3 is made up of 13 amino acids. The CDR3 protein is CASRRLVTDTQYF. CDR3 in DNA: TGTGCCAGCAGAAGACTAGTCACAGATACGCAGTATTTT.

The CDR3 sequence: CASSEDRAGGTQYF. The CDR3 DNA reads as TGTGCCAGCAGCGAGGACCGCGCGGGAGGGACCCAGTACTTC. V is TRBV7-2 and J is TRBJ2-5, with 8 nucleotides matching TRBD2. V shed 5 bases and J 7 bases; nucleotides not matched to a gene: 9. The CDR3 loop spans 14 amino acids. From germline, CDR1 is SGHTA and CDR2 FQGNSA.

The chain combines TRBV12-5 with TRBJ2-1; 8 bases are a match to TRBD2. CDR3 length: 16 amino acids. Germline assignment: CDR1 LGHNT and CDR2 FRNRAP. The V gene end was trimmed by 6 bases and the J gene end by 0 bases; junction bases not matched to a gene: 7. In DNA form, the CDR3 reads TGTGCTAGTGGCCCCGGGGGGGCCCACTCCTACAATGAGCAGTTCTTC. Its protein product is CASGPGGAHSYNEQFF.

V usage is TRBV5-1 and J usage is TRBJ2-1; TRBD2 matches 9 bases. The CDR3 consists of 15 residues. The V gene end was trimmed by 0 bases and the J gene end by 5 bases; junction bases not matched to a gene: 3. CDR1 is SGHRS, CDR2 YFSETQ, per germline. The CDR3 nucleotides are TGCGCCAGCAGCTTGGTACCTAGCGGGGACAATGAGCAGTTCTTC. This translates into CASSLVPSGDNEQFF. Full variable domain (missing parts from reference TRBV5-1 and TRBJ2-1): KAGVTQTPRYLIKTRGQQVTLSCSPISGHRSVSWYQQTPGQGLQFLFEYFSETQRNKGNFPGRFSGRQFSNSRSEMNVSTLELGDSALYLCASSLVPSGDNEQFFGPGTRLTVL.

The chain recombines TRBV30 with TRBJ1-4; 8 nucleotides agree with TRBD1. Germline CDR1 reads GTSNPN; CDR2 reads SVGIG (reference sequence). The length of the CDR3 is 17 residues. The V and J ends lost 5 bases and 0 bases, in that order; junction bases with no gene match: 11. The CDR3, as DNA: TGTGCCTGGTTGGGACAGGAACTCTCCTCAACTAATGAAAAACTGTTTTTT. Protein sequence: CAWLGQELSSTNEKLFF.

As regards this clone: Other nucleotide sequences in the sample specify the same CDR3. The CDR3 protein is CASSLGQHYGYTF. Here the CDR3 DNA reads TGTGCCAGCAGCTTAGGACAGCACTATGGCTACACCTTC. The chain uses TRBV7-2 and TRBJ1-2, with D perhaps TRBD1 (5 bases). CDR3 length: 13 amino acids. Per germline, CDR1 SGHTA and CDR2 FQGNSA. The germline V and J ends were trimmed by 1 base and 3 bases, with 6 bases remaining between them.

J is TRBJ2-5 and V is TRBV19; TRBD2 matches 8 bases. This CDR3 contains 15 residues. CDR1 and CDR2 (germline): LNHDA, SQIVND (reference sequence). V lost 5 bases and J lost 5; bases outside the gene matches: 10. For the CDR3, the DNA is TGTGCCAGTAGTTTCGGGGGGGCGAAATTGGAGACCCAGTACTTC. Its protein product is CASSFGGAKLETQYF.

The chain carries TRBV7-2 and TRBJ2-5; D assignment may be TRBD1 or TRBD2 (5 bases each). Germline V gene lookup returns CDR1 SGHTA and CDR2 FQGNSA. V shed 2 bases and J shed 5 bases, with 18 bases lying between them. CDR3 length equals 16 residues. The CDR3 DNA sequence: TGTGCCAGCAGCTTACCCGACGGGACCCCAACGGAGACCCAGTACTTC. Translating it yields CASSLPDGTPTETQYF.

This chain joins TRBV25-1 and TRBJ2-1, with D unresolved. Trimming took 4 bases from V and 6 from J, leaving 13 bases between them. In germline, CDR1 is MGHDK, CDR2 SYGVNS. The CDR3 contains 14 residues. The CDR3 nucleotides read TGTGCCAGCAGTGCCTTAGGACGGAGCAATGAGCAGTTCTTC. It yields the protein CASSALGRSNEQFF.

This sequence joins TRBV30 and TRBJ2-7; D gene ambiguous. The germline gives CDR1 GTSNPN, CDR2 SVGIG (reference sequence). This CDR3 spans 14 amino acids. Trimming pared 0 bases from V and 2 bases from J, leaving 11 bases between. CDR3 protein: CAWSVGSRAYEQYF. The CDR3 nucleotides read TGTGCCTGGAGTGTTGGTAGCAGAGCCTACGAGCAGTACTTC. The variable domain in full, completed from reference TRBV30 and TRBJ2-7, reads SQTIHQWPATLVQPVGSPLSLECTVEGTSNPNLYWYRQAAGRGLQLLFYSVGIGQISSEVPQNLSASRPQDRQFILSSKKLLLSDSGFYLCAWSVGSRAYEQYFGPGTRLTVT.

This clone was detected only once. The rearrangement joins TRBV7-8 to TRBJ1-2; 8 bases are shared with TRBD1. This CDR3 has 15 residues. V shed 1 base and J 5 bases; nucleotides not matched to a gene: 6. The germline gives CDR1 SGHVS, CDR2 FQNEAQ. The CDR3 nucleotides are TGTGCCAGCAGCTTAGGGGTCCGGACAGGGTATGGCTACACCTTC. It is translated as CASSLGVRTGYGYTF.

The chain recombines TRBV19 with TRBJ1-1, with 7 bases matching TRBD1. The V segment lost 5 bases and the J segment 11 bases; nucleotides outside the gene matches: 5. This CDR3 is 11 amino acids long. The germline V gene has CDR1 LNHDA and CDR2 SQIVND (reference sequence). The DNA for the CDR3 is TGTGCCAGTAGTGAGGACAGGTGGGCTTTCTTT. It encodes CASSEDRWAFF.

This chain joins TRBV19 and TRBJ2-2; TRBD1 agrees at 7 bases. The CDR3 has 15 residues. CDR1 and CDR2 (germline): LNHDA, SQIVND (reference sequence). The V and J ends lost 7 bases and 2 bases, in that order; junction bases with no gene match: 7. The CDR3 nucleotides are TGTGCCAGTACTTACCGGGACAGAAACACCGGGGAGCTGTTTTTT. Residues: CASTYRDRNTGELFF. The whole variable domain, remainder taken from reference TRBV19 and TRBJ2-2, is DGGITQSPKYLFRKEGQNVTLSCEQNLNHDAMYWYRQDPGQGLRLIYYSQIVNDFQKGDIAEGYSVSREKKESFPLTVTSAQKNPTAFYLCASTYRDRNTGELFFGEGSRLTVL.

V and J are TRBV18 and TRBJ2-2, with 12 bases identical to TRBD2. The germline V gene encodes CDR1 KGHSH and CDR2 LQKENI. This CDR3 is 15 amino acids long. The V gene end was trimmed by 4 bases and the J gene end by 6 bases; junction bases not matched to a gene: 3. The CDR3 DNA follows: TGTGCCAGCTCACTGACTAGCGGGAGCCCCGGGGAGCTGTTTTTT. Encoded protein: CASSLTSGSPGELFF.

Here the CDR3 reads CASSPRRGAPEQYF. CDR3 nucleotides: TGTGCCAGCAGCCCTAGGCGGGGGGCCCCGGAGCAGTACTTC. The chain uses TRBV6-2 or TRBV6-3 and TRBJ2-7; 8 bases are shared with TRBD2. The CDR3 loop spans 14 amino acids. Losses at the gene ends were 6 bases for V and 7 bases for J; bases not matched to a gene: 11. From germline, CDR1 is MNHEY and CDR2 SVGEGT.

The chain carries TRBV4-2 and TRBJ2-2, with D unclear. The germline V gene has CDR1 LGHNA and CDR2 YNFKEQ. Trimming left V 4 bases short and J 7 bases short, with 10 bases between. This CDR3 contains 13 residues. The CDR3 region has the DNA TGTGCCAGCAGCCCGAGACTTGGCGGGGAGCTGTTTTTT. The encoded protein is CASSPRLGGELFF.

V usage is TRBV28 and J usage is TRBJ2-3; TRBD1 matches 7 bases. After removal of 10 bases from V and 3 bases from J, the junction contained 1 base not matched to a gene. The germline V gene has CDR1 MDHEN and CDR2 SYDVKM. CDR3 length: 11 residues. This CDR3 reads CAIQGTDTQYF. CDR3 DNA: TGTGCCATACAGGGGACAGATACGCAGTATTTT.

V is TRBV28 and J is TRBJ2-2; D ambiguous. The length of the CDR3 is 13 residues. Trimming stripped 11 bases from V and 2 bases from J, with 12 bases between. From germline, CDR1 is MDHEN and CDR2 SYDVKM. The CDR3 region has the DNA TGTGCCGGAACTCAGAGTAACACCGGGGAGCTGTTTTTT. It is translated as CAGTQSNTGELFF.

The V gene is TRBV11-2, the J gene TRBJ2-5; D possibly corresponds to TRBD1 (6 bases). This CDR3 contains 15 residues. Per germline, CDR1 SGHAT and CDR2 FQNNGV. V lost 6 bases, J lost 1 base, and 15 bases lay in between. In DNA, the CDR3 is TGTGCCAGCAGAGTATCGGGGACACCCCAAGAGACCCAGTACTTC. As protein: CASRVSGTPQETQYF.

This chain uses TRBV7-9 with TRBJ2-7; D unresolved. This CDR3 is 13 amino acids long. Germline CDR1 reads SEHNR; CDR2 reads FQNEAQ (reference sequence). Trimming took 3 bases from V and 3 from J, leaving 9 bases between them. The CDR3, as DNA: TGTGCCAGCAGCTTGGTCAAAGGCTACGAGCAGTACTTC. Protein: CASSLVKGYEQYF.

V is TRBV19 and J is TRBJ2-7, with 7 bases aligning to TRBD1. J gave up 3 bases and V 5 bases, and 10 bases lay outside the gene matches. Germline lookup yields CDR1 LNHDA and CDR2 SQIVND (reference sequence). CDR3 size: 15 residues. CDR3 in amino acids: CASSLRQGRNYEQYF. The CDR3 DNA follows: TGTGCCAGTAGTCTGCGACAGGGCCGAAACTACGAGCAGTACTTC.

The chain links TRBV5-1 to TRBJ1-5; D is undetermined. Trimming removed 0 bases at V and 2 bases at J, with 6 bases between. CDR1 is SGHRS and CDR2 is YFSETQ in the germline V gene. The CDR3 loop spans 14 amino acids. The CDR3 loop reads CASSLDGGNQPQHF. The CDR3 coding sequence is TGCGCCAGCAGCTTGGATGGGGGCAATCAGCCCCAGCATTTT.

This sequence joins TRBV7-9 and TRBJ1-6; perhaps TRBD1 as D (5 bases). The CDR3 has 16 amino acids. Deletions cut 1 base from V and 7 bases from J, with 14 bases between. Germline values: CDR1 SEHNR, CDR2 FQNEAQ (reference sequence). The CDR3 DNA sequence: TGTGCCAGCAGCTTAGAGGCAGGGCCCTTAAATTCACCCCTCCACTTT. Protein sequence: CASSLEAGPLNSPLHF.

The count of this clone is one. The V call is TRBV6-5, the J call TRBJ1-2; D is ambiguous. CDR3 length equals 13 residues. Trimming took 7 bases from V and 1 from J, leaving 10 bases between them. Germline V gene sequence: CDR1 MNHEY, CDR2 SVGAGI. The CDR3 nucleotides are TGTGCCAGCACGATGGTTAATAACTATGGCTACACCTTC. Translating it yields CASTMVNNYGYTF.

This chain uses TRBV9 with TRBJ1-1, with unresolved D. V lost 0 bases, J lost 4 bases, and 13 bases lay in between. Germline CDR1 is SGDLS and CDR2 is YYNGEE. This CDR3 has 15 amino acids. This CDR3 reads CASSVEWAGGTEAFF. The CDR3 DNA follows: TGTGCCAGCAGCGTAGAGTGGGCGGGTGGCACTGAAGCTTTCTTT.

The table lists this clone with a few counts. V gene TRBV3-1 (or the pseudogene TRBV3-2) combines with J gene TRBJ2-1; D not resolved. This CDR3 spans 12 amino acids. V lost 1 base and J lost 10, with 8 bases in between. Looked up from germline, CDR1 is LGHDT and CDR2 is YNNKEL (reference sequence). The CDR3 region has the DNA TGTGCCAGCAGCCAAGCGGAATCAGAGCAGTTCTTC. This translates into CASSQAESEQFF.